This T cell receptor beta chain comes out of a study of cytomegalovirus exposure and HLA in healthy donors. The study, taken as a whole, reports: Rarity marked most TCR sequences, yet some public TCRs occurred in many donors. TCR beta V- and J-gene trimming was later associated with a missense DCLRE1C variant. The authors later found most CMV-associated TCR beta chains appeared HLA-restricted. Common viral pathogens were later found to be apparently linked to several of the most significant clusters.

Details on this clone: Its antigen is currently unknown.

Amplification used 60 Vbeta primers and 13 Jbeta primers. TCRdb's table, derived via immunoSEQ multiplex PCR, lists solely in-frame clones and lacks some. The data show roughly 80,000 clones, with approximately 80% seen just once and around 3.7% held by the top ten. The CDR3 has 15 residues. Germline assignment: CDR1 LGHNA and CDR2 YNFKEQ. Trimming shortened V by 4 bases and J by 5 bases, and 14 bases separated the two germline ends. The gene calls are TRBV4-2 and TRBJ2-2; tentatively, D is TRBD1 (6 bases). The TCR was taken from a middle-aged man in good health and CMV-seronegative. Sequencing used PBMCs. The chain's CDR3 is CASSPSETGTGELFF. The CDR3 DNA follows: TGTGCCAGCAGCCCTTCGGAGACAGGAACCGGGGAGCTGTTTTTT.